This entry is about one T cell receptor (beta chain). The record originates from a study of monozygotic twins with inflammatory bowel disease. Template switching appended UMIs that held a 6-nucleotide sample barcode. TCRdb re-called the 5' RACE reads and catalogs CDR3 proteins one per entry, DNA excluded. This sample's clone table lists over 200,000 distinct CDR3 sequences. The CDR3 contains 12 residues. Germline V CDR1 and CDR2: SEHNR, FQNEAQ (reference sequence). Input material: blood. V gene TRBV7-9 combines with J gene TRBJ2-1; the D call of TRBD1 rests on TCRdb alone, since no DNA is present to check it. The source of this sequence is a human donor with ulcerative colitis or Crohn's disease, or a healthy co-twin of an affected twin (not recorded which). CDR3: CAGGRSYNEQFF.